Below, 8 T cell receptor beta chains from the same sample are listed, as sequenced in a study of blood T cells in healthy people across ages. Then a second PCR, running roughly 6 to 12 cycles, was carried out with a sample-barcoded 5' primer and a J-beta primer mix. In TCRdb, the 5' RACE reads were re-called with MiXCR into one record per CDR3 protein. The top ten clones hold about 32% of a sample with fewer than 800,000 distinct CDR3 sequences, 45% to 50% of them seen once. Specimen: blood. Source of these receptors: a woman in her fifties or sixties in good health.

This rearrangement joins TRBV10-3 to TRBJ2-2; possibly TRBD1 for D (6 bases). V lost 6 bases and J 6 bases, leaving 14 bases between the germline ends. The CDR3 has 14 residues. The V gene's germline CDR1 is ENHRY and CDR2 SYGVKD. The CDR3 sequence is CAIRRTGTSGELFF. In DNA, the CDR3 is TGTGCCATCAGACGAACGGGGACATCCGGGGAGCTGTTTTTT.

The chain uses TRBV20-1 and TRBJ1-1, with unresolved D. Germline V gives CDR1 DFQATT, CDR2 SNEGSKA (reference sequence). V lost 3 bases and J lost 0, with 11 bases in between. This CDR3 region has 14 residues. The chain's CDR3 is CSASLEGMNTEAFF. As DNA, the CDR3 is TGCAGTGCTAGCCTGGAGGGAATGAACACTGAAGCTTTCTTT.

This clonotype occurred once. The chain joins TRBV20-1 to TRBJ2-1, with 13 nucleotides matching TRBD2. The J segment lost 8 bases and the V segment lost 6 bases, leaving 10 bases of the junction unmatched. This CDR3 is 15 amino acids long. Germline V gene sequence: CDR1 DFQATT, CDR2 SNEGSKA (reference sequence). CDR3 amino acids: CSAQSGTSGIYEQFF. The CDR3 DNA follows: TGCAGTGCCCAATCCGGGACTAGCGGGATCTATGAGCAGTTCTTC.

At least ten counts were recorded for this clonotype. The chain recombines TRBV7-2 with TRBJ2-7; 8 nucleotides align to TRBD1. The V gene end was trimmed by 4 bases and the J gene end by 6 bases; junction bases not matched to a gene: 11. This CDR3 is 15 amino acids long. Germline V gene lookup returns CDR1 SGHTA and CDR2 FQGNSA. The CDR3 region has the DNA TGTGCCAGCAGCTCCGGACAGGGTTTAATCTCCGAGCAGTACTTC. Residues: CASSSGQGLISEQYF. The entire variable domain, with the rest obtained from reference TRBV7-2 and TRBJ2-7, is as follows: GAGVSQSPSNKVTEKGKDVELRCDPISGHTALYWYRQSLGQGLEFLIYFQGNSAPDKSGLPSDRFSAERTGGSVSTLTIQRTQQEDSAVYLCASSSGQGLISEQYFGPGTRLTVT.

The genes are TRBV20-1 and TRBJ2-3; D is undetermined. The length of the CDR3 is 14 residues. The germline V gene has CDR1 DFQATT and CDR2 SNEGSKA (reference sequence). The V end lost 4 bases, the J end lost 0 bases, and 11 bases lay between the germline ends. This CDR3 is CSATRQSSTDTQYF. DNA of the CDR3: TGCAGTGCTACCAGGCAAAGTAGCACAGATACGCAGTATTTT.

The chain is built from TRBV28 and TRBJ2-3, with 7 bases identical to TRBD2. Germline V lookup: CDR1 MDHEN, CDR2 SYDVKM. The ends lost 8 bases at V and 3 bases at J; junction bases unmatched: 8. The CDR3 totals 14 residues. The CDR3 is CASWGGSRTDTQYF. The DNA of the CDR3 is TGTGCCAGCTGGGGCGGGAGTAGAACAGATACGCAGTATTTT.

The DNA of the CDR3 is TGCAGTGCTAACCACTACAGAAATGAGCAGTACTTC. This sequence encodes CSANHYRNEQYF. The genes are TRBV20-1 and TRBJ2-7, with no clear D. Per germline, CDR1 DFQATT and CDR2 SNEGSKA (reference sequence). The CDR3 runs to 12 residues. V was shortened by 4 bases and J by 7 bases, with 14 bases between the two germline ends.

The chain employs TRBV5-1 and TRBJ1-1; the D is unclear. The V end was cut by 6 bases, the J end by 7 bases, with 25 bases between. The CDR3 runs to 16 residues. In germline, CDR1 is SGHRS, CDR2 YFSETQ. In nucleotides, the CDR3 is TGCGCCAGCACCCGAGACGGTGGAAAGGCGACTCTTGAAGCTTTCTTT. The encoded protein is CASTRDGGKATLEAFF.